Listed below are T cell receptor beta chains from one sample, sequenced in a study of identical twins. TCRdb analysed the 5' RACE reads with MiXCR anew, one entry per CDR3 protein. The sample lists more than 1.5 million distinct CDR3 sequences, about 32% occurring once. The sequenced material came from cord blood. The receptors were sampled from a newborn girl in good health. CDR3s include the opening cysteine and the closing phenylalanine or tryptophan. D genes are given only for firm matches. Clone size is shown for a subset of rows, as once, few, many or a class of expanded clone.

>few|TRBV4-2|16|TRBD2|TRBJ2-1
TGTGCCAGCAGCCGGACTAGCGGGGGTAAATACAATGAGCAGTTCTTC
CASSRTSGGKYNEQFF
>few|TRBV7-2|15|-|TRBJ1-5
TGTGCCAGCAGCTTAGAGAGGGGGGTTAATCAGCCCCAGCATTTT
CASSLERGVNQPQHF
>-|TRBV29-1|13|-|TRBJ1-2
TGCAGCGCTGAGCGGGGGACTAACTATGGCTACACCTTC
CSAERGTNYGYTF
>-|TRBV2|11|-|TRBJ2-1
TGTGCCAAGGGATCTCGCAATGAGCAGTTCTTC
CAKGSRNEQFF
>few|TRBV10-1|12|-|TRBJ2-7
TGCGCCAGCAACGGCCCCTCTGGCGAGCAGTACTTC
CASNGPSGEQYF
>-|TRBV12-3/TRBV12-4|15|TRBD2|TRBJ2-2
TGTGCCAGCAGTTTTTCGACTAGCGGGGCCGGGGAGCTGTTTTTT
CASSFSTSGAGELFF
>-|TRBV11-3|13|-|TRBJ1-1
TGTGCCAGCAGCACACTGGGGGGGACTGAAGCTTTCTTT
CASSTLGGTEAFF
>-|TRBV27|13|-|TRBJ2-4
TGTGCCAGCAGTTTATCGTTCTTCAATGAGCAGTACTTC
CASSLSFFNEQYF
>-|TRBV2|17|TRBD1|TRBJ2-2
TGTGCCAGCAGTCATATTACAAGGACAGGGAACACCGGGGAGCTGTTTTTT
CASSHITRTGNTGELFF
>few|TRBV7-2|14|-|TRBJ2-7
TGTGCCAGCAGCTTAGCGTTGACTACCTACGAGCAGTACTTC
CASSLALTTYEQYF
>few|TRBV2|11|-|TRBJ2-7
TGTGCCACAGGACAGCCTTACGAGCAGTACTTC
CATGQPYEQYF
>-|TRBV10-3|17|TRBD2|TRBJ2-3
TGTGCCATCAGTGAGTCTCAGCGGGGGGGCTTGGCAGATATGCAGTATTTT
CAISESQRGGLADMQYF
>few|TRBV21-1|17|-|TRBJ2-7
TGTGCCAGCAGCAAAGAACAGGGGACAGGGTCGGGGTACGAGCAGTACTTC
CASSKEQGTGSGYEQYF
>-|TRBV28|14|TRBD1|TRBJ2-3
TGTGCCAGCAGTTTCAGGGGGCGCACAGATACGCAGTCTTTT
CASSFRGRTDTQSF
>-|TRBV28|16|TRBD2|TRBJ2-1
TGTGCCAGCGGTCTCCCGACTAGCGGGAGGGTCTATGAGCAGTTCTTC
CASGLPTSGRVYEQFF
>few|TRBV20-1|13|-|TRBJ2-1
TGCAGTGCTAGACCGCGGCTGGGCAATGAGCAGTTCTTC
CSARPRLGNEQFF
>-|TRBV14|14|TRBD2|TRBJ2-1
TGTGCCAGCAGCCACCGACTAGCGGGGGGTGAGCAGTTCTTC
CASSHRLAGGEQFF
>-|TRBV10-3|12|TRBD2|TRBJ2-1
TGTGCCATCAGTGAGTCGAGCGGGAAGAAGTTCTTC
CAISESSGKKFF
>few|TRBV20-1|13|-|TRBJ2-7
TGCAGTGCTAGCTCGACTGCCAAGGACGAGCAGTACTTC
CSASSTAKDEQYF
>few|TRBV6-5|15|TRBD1|TRBJ2-7
TGTGCCAGCAGACCAGACAGGGGGGGAATCTACGAGCAGTACTTC
CASRPDRGGIYEQYF
>-|TRBV6-1|14|TRBD1|TRBJ2-3
TGTGCCAGCTGGCGGACAGGGAACACAGATACGCAGTATTTT
CASWRTGNTDTQYF
>few|TRBV9|15|TRBD1|TRBJ1-2
TGTGCCAGCAGCGTGAGGACAGGGGCAAACTATGGCTACACCTTC
CASSVRTGANYGYTF
>-|TRBV28|15|TRBD2|TRBJ2-7
TGTGCCAGCAGTCCAGCGGCTAGCGGGAGCTACGAGCAGTACTTC
CASSPAASGSYEQYF
>-|TRBV7-2|14|-|TRBJ2-7
TGTGCCAGCAGCTTAGTGGTCCTCTCCTACGAGCAGTACTTC
CASSLVVLSYEQYF
>few|TRBV14|17|TRBD2|TRBJ2-3
TGTGCCAGCACTTCTGGGGGACTAGCGGACTCCACAGATACGCAGTATTTT
CASTSGGLADSTDTQYF
>-|TRBV7-2|18|TRBD2|TRBJ2-3
TGTGCCAGCAGCTTAATCCGACTAGCGGGGGGGCAGGCAGATACGCAGTATTTT
CASSLIRLAGGQADTQYF
>-|TRBV2|14|TRBD2|TRBJ2-1
TGTGCCGGAAACAGCGGGGGCTCCTACAATGAGCAGTTCTTC
CAGNSGGSYNEQFF
>-|TRBV12-3/TRBV12-4|17|TRBD2|TRBJ2-6
TGTGCCAGCAGGAGACTAGCGGGAGTTGCTGGGGCCAACGTCCTGACTTTC
CASRRLAGVAGANVLTF
>few|TRBV20-1|13|-|TRBJ2-1
TGCAGTGCCGCTAGCGCGGTCGGCAATGAGCAGTTCTTC
CSAASAVGNEQFF
>few|TRBV9|15|TRBD1|TRBJ2-3
TGTGCCAGCAGCTCCCGGACAGGGCCGCCAGATACGCAGTATTTT
CASSSRTGPPDTQYF
>-|TRBV27|13|-|TRBJ1-2
TGTGCCAGCAGCACTGTAGGCGGTTGGGGCTACACCTTC
CASSTVGGWGYTF
>-|TRBV6-4|13|TRBD1|TRBJ1-6
TGTGCCAGCAGTGAAGGGACAGCTCAGCCCCCCCACTTT
CASSEGTAQPPHF
>-|TRBV7-9|16|TRBD2|TRBJ2-1
TGTGCCAGCAGCTTAATAGCGGGGGTGTCCTACAATGAGCAGTTCTTC
CASSLIAGVSYNEQFF
>-|TRBV5-4|15|TRBD1|TRBJ1-2
TGTGCCAGCAGCTTGGTCCGACAGGGGACCAATGGCTACACCTTC
CASSLVRQGTNGYTF
>-|TRBV20-1|16|TRBD2|TRBJ2-4
TGCAGTGCTAGAGGTGTGCTAGCGGGAGAAGAAGACATTCAGTACTTC
CSARGVLAGEEDIQYF
>-|TRBV29-1|16|TRBD1|TRBJ2-5
TGCAGCGTTGAAAGGGGGCGAGCATTCAGGGGAGAGACCCAGTACTTC
CSVERGRAFRGETQYF
>few|TRBV7-9|17|TRBD1|TRBJ1-2
TGTGCCAGCAGCCATTTCGGACAGGCTACTCCGTCGCAGGGCTACACCTTC
CASSHFGQATPSQGYTF
>few|TRBV28|13|-|TRBJ2-3
TGTGCCAGCGAAGGACAGTTCACAGATACGCAGTATTTT
CASEGQFTDTQYF
>-|TRBV7-9|15|-|TRBJ2-1
TGTGCCAGCAGCTTAGTAGATCGCACCTACAATGAGCAGTTCTTC
CASSLVDRTYNEQFF
>-|TRBV6-1|15|TRBD1|TRBJ2-7
TGTGCCAGCAGTGAAAGGGGGACAGGGGGCTACGAGCAGTACTTC
CASSERGTGGYEQYF